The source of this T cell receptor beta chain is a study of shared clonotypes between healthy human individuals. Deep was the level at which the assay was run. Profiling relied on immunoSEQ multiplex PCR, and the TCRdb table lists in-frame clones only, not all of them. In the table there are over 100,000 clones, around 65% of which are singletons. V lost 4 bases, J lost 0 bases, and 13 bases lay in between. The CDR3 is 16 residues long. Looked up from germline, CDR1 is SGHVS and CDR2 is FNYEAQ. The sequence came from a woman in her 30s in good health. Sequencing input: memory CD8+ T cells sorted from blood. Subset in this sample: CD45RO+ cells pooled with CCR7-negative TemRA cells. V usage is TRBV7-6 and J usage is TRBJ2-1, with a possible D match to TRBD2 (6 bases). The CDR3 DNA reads TGTGCCAGCAGCTATTCTGGGGGGAGCTCCTACAATGAGCAGTTCTTC. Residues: CASSYSGGSSYNEQFF.